This TCR beta chain comes out of a study of early T cells in non-severe SARS-CoV-2 infection. On the study more broadly: The input, bulk RNA from unsorted whole blood, was sequenced, and chains were unpaired. Overall study results and limits: Lookups in VDJdb leaned toward anti-spike CD8 responses and missed private and CD4 specificities.

This CDR3 has 13 amino acids. V lost 2 bases and J lost 3, with 4 bases in between. This clonotype was observed at least ten times. The antigen remains undetermined. Each single cDNA molecule received a unique molecular identifier. MiXCR, run by TCRdb on the 5' RACE reads, gives a single entry per CDR3 protein. The table has 25,000 or so distinct CDR3 sequences, roughly 3% seen once. V usage is TRBV12-3 or TRBV12-4 and J usage is TRBJ2-2, with unresolved D. Sample: whole blood. The clonotype originates from an adult who was a healthcare worker with PCR-confirmed SARS-CoV-2 infection or an uninfected control (not recorded which). CDR3: CASSLSHTGELFF. DNA for the CDR3: TGTGCCAGCAGTTTATCTCACACCGGGGAGCTGTTTTTT.